The T cell receptor (beta chain) described here comes from a study of blood T cell repertoires in COVID-19. On the study more broadly: The samples span acute and convalescent COVID-19 from the United States, Italy and Spain. T cells, B-cell-depleted T cells, or PBMCs supplied cDNA or gDNA.

This CDR3 is 15 amino acids long. V was pared by 5 bases and J by 5 bases, with 8 bases of the junction left unmatched. The germline V gene encodes CDR1 MNHEY and CDR2 SMNVEV (reference sequence). Allocation to cohorts depended on clinical history reported by the participants. In the original processing: Estimated nucleated cell counts came from reference gene primer amplification. Method: immunoSEQ multiplex PCR; TCRdb's copy keeps in-frame clones and lacks some. That table is the source of V, J and clone size, and D and trimming were worked out from the DNA. The sample shows fewer than 250,000 clones, roughly 86% of them seen only once.

The sample was PBMCs or T cells enriched from blood (not recorded which). This chain uses TRBV27 with TRBJ1-2, with TRBD1 matching over 10 bases. This TCR was recovered from a woman aged 25 to 39 with acute COVID-19. This CDR3 reads CASSTLTGGFYGYTF. Written as DNA, the CDR3 is TGTGCCAGCAGTACTCTGACAGGGGGCTTTTATGGCTACACCTTC.